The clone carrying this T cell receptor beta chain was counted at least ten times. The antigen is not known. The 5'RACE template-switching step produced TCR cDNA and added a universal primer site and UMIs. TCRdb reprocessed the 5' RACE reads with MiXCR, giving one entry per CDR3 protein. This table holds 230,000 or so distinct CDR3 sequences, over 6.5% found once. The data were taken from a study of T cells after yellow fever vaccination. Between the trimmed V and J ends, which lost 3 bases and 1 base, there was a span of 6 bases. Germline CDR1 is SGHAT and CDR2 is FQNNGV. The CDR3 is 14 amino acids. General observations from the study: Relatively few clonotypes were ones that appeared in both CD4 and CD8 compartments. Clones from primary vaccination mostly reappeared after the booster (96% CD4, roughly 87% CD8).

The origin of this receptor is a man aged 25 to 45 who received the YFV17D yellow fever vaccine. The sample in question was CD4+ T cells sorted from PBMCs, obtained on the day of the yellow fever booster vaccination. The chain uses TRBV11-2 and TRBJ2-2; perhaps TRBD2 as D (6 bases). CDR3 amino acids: CASSFSGNTGELFF. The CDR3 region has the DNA TGTGCCAGCAGCTTTAGCGGGAACACCGGGGAGCTGTTTTTT.